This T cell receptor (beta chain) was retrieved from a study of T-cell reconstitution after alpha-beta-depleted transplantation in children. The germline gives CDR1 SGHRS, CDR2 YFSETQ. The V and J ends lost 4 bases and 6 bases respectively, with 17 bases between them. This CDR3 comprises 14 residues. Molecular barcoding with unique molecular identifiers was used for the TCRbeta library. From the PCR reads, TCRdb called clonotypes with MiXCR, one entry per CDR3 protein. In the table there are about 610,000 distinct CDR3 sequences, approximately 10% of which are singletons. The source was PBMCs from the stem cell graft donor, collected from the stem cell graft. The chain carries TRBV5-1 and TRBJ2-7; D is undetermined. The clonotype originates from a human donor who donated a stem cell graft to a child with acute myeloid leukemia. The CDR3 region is CASSQDGAYGEQYF. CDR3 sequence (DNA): TGCGCCAGCAGCCAGGACGGTGCTTATGGCGAGCAGTACTTC.